A single sample gave rise to the 19 T cell receptor beta chains below, sequenced in a study of blood T cell repertoires in COVID-19. Profiling relied on immunoSEQ multiplex PCR, and the TCRdb table lists in-frame clones only, not all of them. Among about 80,000 clones listed, over 80% were seen once. Sequenced input: peripheral blood. The receptors shown here come from a human donor in a cohort sampled during active COVID-19.

The V and J genes are TRBV7-9 and TRBJ2-7; no firm D call. Germline V lookup: CDR1 SEHNR, CDR2 FQNEAQ (reference sequence). Trimming removed 3 bases at V and 4 bases at J, with 19 bases between. The CDR3 is 16 residues long. Written as DNA, the CDR3 is TGTGCCAGCAGCTTTACCGAGACTCCAATAGTTTACGAGCAGTACTTC. Residues: CASSFTETPIVYEQYF.

The gene calls are TRBV5-1 and TRBJ2-3; maybe TRBD1 (6 bases). CDR3 length: 16 amino acids. From germline, CDR1 is SGHRS and CDR2 YFSETQ. V was cut by 0 bases and J by 2 bases, with 13 bases left in between. The CDR3 DNA follows: TGCGCCAGCAGCTTGGCCACAGGGTCGATCACAGATACGCAGTATTTT. Encoded protein: CASSLATGSITDTQYF.

The rearrangement uses TRBV14 and TRBJ2-5; TRBD2 agrees at 9 bases. V shed 4 bases and J 5 bases; nucleotides not matched to a gene: 5. The CDR3 loop spans 14 amino acids. Germline CDR1 reads SGHDN; CDR2 reads FVKESK. The CDR3 loop is CASSLSGSRETQYF. Written as DNA, the CDR3 is TGTGCCAGCAGCCTTAGCGGGAGTCGGGAGACCCAGTACTTC.

The CDR3 DNA sequence: TGTGCCAGCAGTAATCCCGGGACAGGATTGAACACTGAAGCTTTCTTT. Amino acid sequence: CASSNPGTGLNTEAFF. This chain joins TRBV27 and TRBJ1-1, with 8 bases identical to TRBD1. With V trimmed by 5 bases and J by 0 bases, 8 bases remained unmatched. The CDR3 covers 16 residues. The germline V gene has CDR1 MNHEY and CDR2 SMNVEV (reference sequence).

The chain joins TRBV19 to TRBJ2-2; tentative D call: TRBD1 (6 bases). The CDR3 extends over 18 amino acids. V lost 2 bases to trimming and J lost 4 bases, with 20 bases between them. Germline lookup yields CDR1 LNHDA and CDR2 SQIVND (reference sequence). DNA for the CDR3: TGTGCCAGTAGTATAACTGCTTACAGGGCTATTGGCACCGGGGAGCTGTTTTTT. Its protein is CASSITAYRAIGTGELFF.

The V call is TRBV27, the J call TRBJ1-5; TRBD1 might be the D (6 bases). V was shortened by 5 bases and J by 5 bases, with 16 bases between the two germline ends. Germline V CDR1 and CDR2: MNHEY, SMNVEV (reference sequence). The CDR3 is 15 amino acids. CDR3 sequence: CASSHQGKGDQPQHF. DNA for the CDR3: TGTGCCAGCAGTCACCAGGGGAAAGGGGATCAGCCCCAGCATTTT.

V and J are TRBV11-2 and TRBJ1-4; D gene ambiguous. There are 12 residues in the CDR3. CDR1 and CDR2 from the germline V gene are SGHAT and FQNNGV. V was trimmed by 5 bases and J by 7 bases, leaving 8 bases between them. The CDR3 region has the DNA TGTGCCAGCAGCCTCAACGGTGAAAAACTGTTTTTT. Encoded protein: CASSLNGEKLFF.

V and J are TRBV7-3 and TRBJ2-7; 13 bases fit TRBD2. Germline V gene sequence: CDR1 SGHTA, CDR2 FQGTGA. The V gene end was trimmed by 1 base and the J gene end by 4 bases; junction bases not matched to a gene: 13. The CDR3 extends over 19 amino acids. CDR3 in amino acids: CASSLIPPRTSGSGYEQYF. Written as DNA, the CDR3 is TGTGCCAGCAGCTTAATACCCCCCCGGACTAGCGGGAGTGGATACGAGCAGTACTTC.

The CDR3 region has the DNA TGTGCCAGCAGACAGCAGAAACTGTTTTTT. This encodes CASRQQKLFF. The chain couples TRBV28 to TRBJ1-4; D is uncertain. With 6 bases removed from V and 11 bases from J, the gap between germline ends came to 7 bases. The CDR3 totals 10 residues. Germline CDR1 MDHEN, CDR2 SYDVKM.

The gene calls are TRBV3-1 (or the pseudogene TRBV3-2) and TRBJ2-2; tentatively, D is TRBD2 (5 bases). Trimming pared 1 base from V and 4 bases from J, leaving 19 bases between. The CDR3 spans 18 residues. Germline loops: CDR1 LGHDT, CDR2 YNNKEL (reference sequence). In DNA form, the CDR3 reads TGTGCCAGCAGCCAAGCCTCACTAGAAACTTCTTTCACCGGGGAGCTGTTTTTT. It codes for CASSQASLETSFTGELFF.

This chain links TRBV27 with TRBJ2-7; 11 nucleotides match TRBD2. With 2 bases clipped from V and 4 bases from J, the junction kept 10 bases outside the gene matches. Germline-derived CDR1 and CDR2 are MNHEY and SMNVEV (reference sequence). The CDR3 length is 17 residues. CDR3 sequence reads: CASSLRVLLAGGYEQYF. The CDR3 DNA reads as TGTGCCAGCAGTTTAAGGGTTCTTCTAGCGGGAGGATACGAGCAGTACTTC.

The CDR3 protein is CASRPSRQDRTGELFF. The CDR3 bases are TGCGCCAGCAGACCTTCACGACAGGACCGCACCGGGGAGCTGTTTTTT. The chain is built from TRBV5-1 and TRBJ2-2, with a possible D match to TRBD1 (6 bases). Per germline, CDR1 SGHRS and CDR2 YFSETQ. The germline V and J ends were trimmed by 5 bases and 4 bases, with 18 bases remaining between them. The CDR3 has 16 amino acids.

The chain has TRBV20-1 and TRBJ2-5; D unclear. The germline V gene has CDR1 DFQATT and CDR2 SNEGSKA (reference sequence). CDR3 length: 15 residues. Trimming took 3 bases from V and 2 from J, leaving 16 bases between them. The CDR3 coding sequence is TGCAGTGCTAGTCGATTTGGCCCAGCGCAAGAGACCCAGTACTTC. Translated, it gives CSASRFGPAQETQYF.

The V call is TRBV5-4, the J call TRBJ1-1; D is perhaps TRBD1 (6 bases). Germline CDR1 and CDR2: SGHNT and YYREEE (reference sequence). With 4 bases removed from V and 0 bases from J, the gap between germline ends came to 10 bases. The CDR3 extends over 14 amino acids. In nucleotides, the CDR3 is TGTGCCAGCAGCACAGGGACGGTGAACACTGAAGCTTTCTTT. Residues: CASSTGTVNTEAFF.

J is TRBJ2-1 and V is TRBV5-1; tentative D call: TRBD2 (6 bases). This CDR3 is built from 13 residues. From germline, CDR1 is SGHRS and CDR2 YFSETQ. The V end was cut by 0 bases, the J end by 12 bases, with 13 bases between. The CDR3 sequence is CASSLAGGDGQFF. CDR3 bases: TGCGCCAGCAGCTTGGCCGGGGGTGATGGGCAGTTCTTC.

J is TRBJ1-1 and V is TRBV5-1; possibly TRBD1 for D (6 bases). Germline CDR1 reads SGHRS; CDR2 reads YFSETQ. The CDR3 is made up of 15 amino acids. The ends were cut back, 6 bases at V and 0 bases at J, with 15 bases in the middle. DNA for the CDR3: TGCGCCAGCACCTCACTCGGACAGCTGAACACTGAAGCTTTCTTT. This gives the protein CASTSLGQLNTEAFF.

This clone was recorded a few times. This chain joins TRBV28 and TRBJ2-7; D not certain. Trimming removed 5 bases at V and 5 bases at J, with 10 bases between. The CDR3 has 12 amino acids. CDR1 MDHEN and CDR2 SYDVKM come from the germline V gene. The CDR3 loop is CASSPITNEQYF. CDR3 DNA sequence: TGTGCCAGCAGTCCCATCACAAACGAGCAGTACTTC.

The chain employs TRBV11-3 and TRBJ1-1; weak D call: TRBD1 (6 bases). V was cut by 3 bases and J by 0 bases, with 11 bases left in between. The V gene's germline CDR1 is SGHNT and CDR2 YENEEA. The CDR3 totals 15 residues. CDR3 DNA sequence: TGTGCCAGCAGCTTGGACAGTAATATGAACACTGAAGCTTTCTTT. Protein product: CASSLDSNMNTEAFF. Together with reference TRBV11-3 and TRBJ1-1, the CDR3 gives the full variable domain: EAGVVQSPRYKIIEKKQPVAFWCNPISGHNTLYWYLQNLGQGPELLIRYENEEAVDDSQLPKDRFSAERLKGVDSTLKIQPAELGDSAVYLCASSLDSNMNTEAFFGQGTRLTVV.

This sequence joins TRBV7-2 and TRBJ2-2; 8 nucleotides align to TRBD2. Germline V gene lookup returns CDR1 SGHTA and CDR2 FQGNSA. V shed 2 bases and J 4 bases; nucleotides not matched to a gene: 12. The length of the CDR3 is 18 residues. The CDR3 spells CASSLRAIAGFFTGELFF. CDR3 nucleotide sequence: TGTGCCAGCAGCTTAAGGGCTATAGCGGGGTTCTTCACCGGGGAGCTGTTTTTT.